The 32 T cell receptor beta chains below were found in one sample sequenced in a study of CD8 T cells in Susac syndrome. The RNA input was roughly 0.45 to 1 ug, and it was reverse transcribed with random hexamers. A single record per CDR3 protein comes from TCRdb applying MiXCR to the immunoSEQ multiplex PCR reads. Counted here are 200,000 to 300,000 distinct CDR3 sequences, 90% to 96% occurring once; the ten biggest clones make up 0.095% to 0.12%. Material: CD4+ T cells from PBMCs. Every receptor here comes from a human donor with Susac syndrome.

CDR3 in DNA: TGCGCCAGCAGCTTGGACAGGGACAGGGATACGCAGTATTTT. Translated, it gives CASSLDRDRDTQYF. V usage is TRBV5-1 and J usage is TRBJ2-3; the match to TRBD1 covers 8 bases. This CDR3 contains 14 residues. Germline lookup yields CDR1 SGHRS and CDR2 YFSETQ. The ends lost 0 bases at V and 6 bases at J; junction bases unmatched: 3.

CDR3 protein: CATSRVRQYNEQFF. The CDR3 nucleotides are TGTGCCACCAGCAGGGTTCGACAGTACAATGAGCAGTTCTTC. The rearrangement links TRBV15 to TRBJ2-1, with D maybe TRBD1 (5 bases). V was shortened by 3 bases and J by 4 bases, with 10 bases between the two germline ends. Per germline, CDR1 LNHNV and CDR2 YYDKDF (reference sequence). CDR3 length: 14 residues.

The chain uses TRBV5-8 and TRBJ1-5; D not resolved. The ends were cut back, 6 bases at V and 7 bases at J, with 17 bases in the middle. CDR3 length: 14 residues. CDR1 is SGHTS and CDR2 is YDEGEE in the germline V gene. The CDR3 sequence: CASIIALLGQPQHF. In DNA, the CDR3 is TGTGCCAGCATCATCGCCCTCCTCGGCCAGCCCCAGCATTTT.

This clonotype has a handful of counts. This rearrangement joins TRBV3-1 to TRBJ2-7; D is uncertain. Germline assignment: CDR1 LGHDT and CDR2 YNNKEL (reference sequence). V was shortened by 2 bases and J by 0 bases, with 2 bases between the two germline ends. The CDR3 is 12 amino acids. The CDR3 DNA reads TGTGCCAGCAGCCAAAGCTCCTACGAGCAGTACTTC. This translates into CASSQSSYEQYF.

The count of this clonotype is one. V usage is TRBV29-1 and J usage is TRBJ1-4; D is unclear. The CDR3 is made up of 13 amino acids. The ends were cut back, 4 bases at V and 6 bases at J, with 12 bases in the middle. Per the germline V gene, CDR1 is SQVTM and CDR2 is ANQGSEA. The DNA for the CDR3 is TGCAGCGTTGGGGTTATGAGGGATGAAAAACTGTTTTTT. Amino acid sequence: CSVGVMRDEKLFF.

J is TRBJ2-1 and V is TRBV7-8, with unresolved D. This CDR3 contains 15 residues. V lost 1 base and J 2 bases, leaving 9 bases between the germline ends. CDR1 SGHVS and CDR2 FQNEAQ come from the germline V gene. CDR3 sequence reads: CASSLVAVTYNEQFF. The CDR3 DNA sequence: TGTGCCAGCAGCTTAGTGGCGGTTACCTACAATGAGCAGTTCTTC.

V is TRBV7-6 and J is TRBJ2-3; D remains ambiguous. There are 15 residues in the CDR3. Germline loops: CDR1 SGHVS, CDR2 FNYEAQ. V shed 0 bases and J shed 2 bases, with 9 bases lying between them. DNA for the CDR3: TGTGCCAGCAGCTTAGCTAGCCGATCCACAGATACGCAGTATTTT. This codes for CASSLASRSTDTQYF.

This sequence joins TRBV10-3 and TRBJ2-7; D tentatively fits TRBD1 or TRBD2 (5 bases each). The CDR3 length is 12 residues. Trimming removed 8 bases at V and 0 bases at J, with 8 bases between. CDR1 ENHRY and CDR2 SYGVKD come from the germline V gene. The CDR3 DNA reads as TGTGCCATCCGGGACCCCTCCTACGAGCAGTACTTC. The encoded protein is CAIRDPSYEQYF.

The chain couples TRBV11-3 to TRBJ2-5; TRBD2 aligns across 9 bases. The length of the CDR3 is 18 residues. V was clipped by 5 bases and J by 3 bases; unmatched bases: 16. Germline CDR1 and CDR2: SGHNT and YENEEA. CDR3 residues: CASSVRLAEVRWKETQYF. The CDR3 nucleotides are TGTGCCAGCAGCGTAAGACTAGCGGAGGTCCGATGGAAAGAGACCCAGTACTTC.

CDR3 nucleotide sequence: TGTGCCAGCAGTTTTTGGGGCGGGCAGTATTTT. Translating it yields CASSFWGGQYF. The chain links TRBV28 to TRBJ2-3; D possibly corresponds to TRBD1 (5 bases). Trimming stripped 3 bases from V and 11 bases from J, with 9 bases between. The CDR3 runs to 11 residues. From germline, CDR1 is MDHEN and CDR2 SYDVKM.

The chain combines TRBV12-3 or TRBV12-4 with TRBJ2-1, with D unclear. CDR3 length: 13 amino acids. V was pared by 0 bases and J by 8 bases, with 8 bases between. The CDR3 DNA reads as TGTGCCAGCAGTTTAGCGCGTGGCGATGAGCAGTTCTTC. Its translation: CASSLARGDEQFF.

In its sample, this clonotype was seen once. The CDR3 DNA is TGTGCCAGCAGTGAAGCGGGAGGTTATGTGCAGTACTTC. Protein: CASSEAGGYVQYF. The chain uses TRBV7-2 and TRBJ2-7; 9 positions agree with TRBD2. The germline CDR1 and CDR2 sequences are SGHTA and FQGNSA. The CDR3 totals 13 residues. V lost 6 bases to trimming and J lost 9 bases; unmatched junction nucleotides: 9.

This chain links TRBV7-3 with TRBJ1-2, with 7 bases that match TRBD1. Germline-derived CDR1 and CDR2 are SGHTA and FQGTGA. V shed 2 bases, J shed 6 bases, and the junction held 6 bases outside the gene matches. The CDR3 runs 14 residues. The CDR3 here is CASSLSPQGDGYTF. The CDR3 nucleotides read TGTGCCAGCAGCTTATCACCCCAGGGGGATGGCTACACCTTC. The whole variable domain, filled in from reference TRBV7-3 and TRBJ1-2, reads GAGVSQTPSNKVTEKGKYVELRCDPISGHTALYWYRQSLGQGPEFLIYFQGTGAADDSGLPNDRFFAVRPEGSVSTLKIQRTERGDSAVYLCASSLSPQGDGYTFGSGTRLTVV.

This rearrangement joins TRBV2 to TRBJ1-1, with D possibly being TRBD1 (5 bases). The CDR3 has 15 amino acids. The germline V gene encodes CDR1 SNHLY and CDR2 FYNNEI. V was pared by 3 bases and J by 0 bases, with 11 bases between. The CDR3 spells CASSEVRGLNTEAFF. The DNA of the CDR3 is TGTGCCAGCAGTGAGGTTCGGGGGTTGAACACTGAAGCTTTCTTT. The full variable domain, with the rest looked up from reference TRBV2 and TRBJ1-1, is EPEVTQTPSHQVTQMGQEVILRCVPISNHLYFYWYRQILGQKVEFLVSFYNNEISEKSEIFDDQFSVERPDGSNFTLKIRSTKLEDSAMYFCASSEVRGLNTEAFFGQGTRLTVV.

The gene calls are TRBV15 and TRBJ2-7; D gene ambiguous. The germline V gene has CDR1 LNHNV and CDR2 YYDKDF (reference sequence). This CDR3 is built from 16 residues. Trimming cost V 0 bases and J 3 bases, with 15 bases left between them. The CDR3 loop is CATSRDPLTTFYEQYF. CDR3 nucleotide sequence: TGTGCCACCAGCAGAGATCCACTGACGACATTCTACGAGCAGTACTTC.

The chain has TRBV9 and TRBJ2-2; the D gene is possibly TRBD1 (6 bases). The CDR3 sequence is 15 residues long. Germline CDR1 is SGDLS and CDR2 is YYNGEE. V lost 4 bases, J lost 1 base, and 11 bases lay in between. The CDR3 region has the DNA TGTGCCAGCAGCCCCCAAGGGGGGAACACCGGGGAGCTGTTTTTT. Encoded protein: CASSPQGGNTGELFF.

V usage is TRBV20-1 and J usage is TRBJ1-1, with no clear D. Trimming left V 1 base short and J 6 bases short, with 12 bases between. This CDR3 contains 13 residues. Per the germline V gene, CDR1 is DFQATT and CDR2 is SNEGSKA (reference sequence). The chain's CDR3 is CSARGGLISEAFF. CDR3 sequence (DNA): TGCAGTGCTAGAGGCGGACTGATCTCTGAAGCTTTCTTT.

The chain uses TRBV4-1 and TRBJ2-7, with D unresolved. This CDR3 is built from 14 residues. Germline lookup yields CDR1 MGHRA and CDR2 YSYEKL. The ends were cut back, 2 bases at V and 3 bases at J, with 11 bases in the middle. The CDR3 is CASSQKWADYEQYF. Here the CDR3 DNA reads TGCGCCAGCAGCCAAAAATGGGCCGACTACGAGCAGTACTTC.

The CDR3 region is CSVGTSQPGELFF. The CDR3 bases are TGCAGCGTGGGGACTAGCCAACCCGGGGAGCTGTTTTTT. The gene calls are TRBV29-1 and TRBJ2-2, with 9 bases fitting TRBD2. This CDR3 has 13 amino acids. The germline gives CDR1 SQVTM, CDR2 ANQGSEA. The trim removed 6 bases at V and 6 bases at J, leaving 5 bases unmatched.

This chain connects TRBV9 to TRBJ2-5; 7 positions agree with TRBD2. V shed 0 bases and J 2 bases; nucleotides not matched to a gene: 1. The CDR3 consists of 14 residues. Germline values: CDR1 SGDLS, CDR2 YYNGEE. CDR3 sequence (DNA): TGTGCCAGCAGCGTAGGGGGACTACAAGAGACCCAGTACTTC. Its translation is CASSVGGLQETQYF.

This rearrangement joins TRBV11-2 to TRBJ2-7; D is unclear. V dropped 4 bases and J dropped 6 bases, with 7 bases sitting between them. This CDR3 has 11 amino acids. The V gene's germline CDR1 is SGHAT and CDR2 FQNNGV. CDR3 protein: CASSSLSEQYF. The DNA for the CDR3 is TGTGCCAGCAGCTCCCTGAGCGAGCAGTACTTC.

The chain couples TRBV12-3 or TRBV12-4 to TRBJ1-2; D gene uncertain. CDR3 length: 16 residues. The V and J ends lost 5 bases and 2 bases respectively, with 18 bases between them. For the CDR3, the DNA is TGTGCCAGCAGTACCCGGGAGGGCAAATGGAACTATGGCTACACCTTC. Amino acids: CASSTREGKWNYGYTF.

The genes are TRBV20-1 and TRBJ1-2, with D tentatively TRBD1 (6 bases). The CDR3 runs 13 residues. V was pared by 0 bases and J by 6 bases, with 11 bases between. Looked up from germline, CDR1 is DFQATT and CDR2 is SNEGSKA (reference sequence). The CDR3 region has the DNA TGCAGTGCTAGAGATACAGGGAAGGATGGCTACACCTTC. Encoded protein: CSARDTGKDGYTF.

This chain links TRBV28 with TRBJ2-1; 13 bases are shared with TRBD2. The junction had 14 bases not matched to a gene; V was cut back by 6 bases and J by 6 bases. CDR3 length equals 18 residues. Germline V lookup: CDR1 MDHEN, CDR2 SYDVKM. The CDR3 spells CASSMVGLAGSPLNEQFF. CDR3 DNA sequence: TGTGCCAGCAGCATGGTGGGACTAGCGGGATCCCCTCTCAATGAGCAGTTCTTC.

The chain joins TRBV27 to TRBJ2-7; TRBD2 aligns across 8 bases. The CDR3 is 14 residues long. Losses at the gene ends were 4 bases for V and 5 bases for J; bases not matched to a gene: 7. From germline, CDR1 is MNHEY and CDR2 SMNVEV (reference sequence). The CDR3 loop is CASSSSGRAHEQYF. The CDR3 DNA reads as TGTGCCAGCAGTTCCAGCGGGAGAGCACACGAGCAGTACTTC.

The V and J genes are TRBV20-1 and TRBJ1-4; 9 positions match TRBD1. Trimming cost V 4 bases and J 7 bases; bases outside gene matches: 10. This CDR3 comprises 15 residues. The germline gives CDR1 DFQATT, CDR2 SNEGSKA (reference sequence). CDR3 sequence: CSAISLGTGREKLFF. CDR3 DNA: TGCAGTGCTATTTCGTTGGGGACAGGGCGTGAAAAACTGTTTTTT.

This clonotype was observed once. The chain is built from TRBV4-2 and TRBJ2-1; the match to TRBD2 covers 14 bases. The CDR3 loop spans 16 amino acids. Germline lookup yields CDR1 LGHNA and CDR2 YNFKEQ. J was trimmed by 6 bases and V by 4 bases; bases with no gene match: 5. The CDR3 bases are TGTGCCAGCAGCCCCGAGGGACTAGCGGGAGTCAATGAGCAGTTCTTC. Translated, it gives CASSPEGLAGVNEQFF.

The chain recombines TRBV7-2 with TRBJ2-7, with TRBD1 identical over 8 bases. Germline V gives CDR1 SGHTA, CDR2 FQGNSA. Trimming removed 3 bases from V and 4 bases from J; junction bases left unmatched: 11. The CDR3 sequence is 16 residues long. The CDR3 region is CASSFRQGTNLYEQYF. Here the CDR3 DNA reads TGTGCCAGCAGCTTTCGACAGGGGACAAATCTGTACGAGCAGTACTTC. The variable domain in full, completed from reference TRBV7-2 and TRBJ2-7, reads GAGVSQSPSNKVTEKGKDVELRCDPISGHTALYWYRQSLGQGLEFLIYFQGNSAPDKSGLPSDRFSAERTGGSVSTLTIQRTQQEDSAVYLCASSFRQGTNLYEQYFGPGTRLTVT.

This clonotype has a single count. V gene TRBV12-3 or TRBV12-4 combines with J gene TRBJ2-7, with TRBD2 matching over 9 bases. The trim removed 6 bases at V and 3 bases at J, leaving 15 bases unmatched. There are 17 residues in the CDR3. The CDR3 here is CASSQLGWASGNYEQYF. For the CDR3, the DNA is TGTGCCAGCAGCCAGCTGGGTTGGGCTAGCGGGAACTACGAGCAGTACTTC.

V is TRBV5-1 and J is TRBJ1-2, with TRBD1 matching over 12 bases. The CDR3 loop spans 15 amino acids. V shed 4 bases, J shed 4 bases, and the junction held 5 bases outside the gene matches. Germline loops: CDR1 SGHRS, CDR2 YFSETQ. CDR3 nucleotide sequence: TGCGCCAGCAGCCTGACGGGACAGGGGGCCTATGGCTACACCTTC. It encodes CASSLTGQGAYGYTF. Supplemented by reference TRBV5-1 and TRBJ1-2, the full variable domain reads KAGVTQTPRYLIKTRGQQVTLSCSPISGHRSVSWYQQTPGQGLQFLFEYFSETQRNKGNFPGRFSGRQFSNSRSEMNVSTLELGDSALYLCASSLTGQGAYGYTFGSGTRLTVV.

The chain uses TRBV6-6 and TRBJ2-3; 8 bases agree with TRBD1. Germline loops: CDR1 MNHNY, CDR2 SVGAGI (reference sequence). V was pared by 4 bases and J by 3 bases, with 3 bases of the junction left unmatched. The CDR3 consists of 14 residues. CDR3 in DNA: TGTGCCAGCAGTTCTAGGACAGGGACAGATACGCAGTATTTT. Its protein product is CASSSRTGTDTQYF.

The chain carries TRBV30 and TRBJ1-5; no clear D gene. CDR3 length: 13 residues. Trimming pared 0 bases from V and 9 bases from J, leaving 12 bases between. Looked up from germline, CDR1 is GTSNPN and CDR2 is SVGIG (reference sequence). This CDR3 reads CAWSVRGEAPQHF. In DNA form, the CDR3 reads TGTGCCTGGAGTGTACGGGGAGAGGCGCCCCAGCATTTT.